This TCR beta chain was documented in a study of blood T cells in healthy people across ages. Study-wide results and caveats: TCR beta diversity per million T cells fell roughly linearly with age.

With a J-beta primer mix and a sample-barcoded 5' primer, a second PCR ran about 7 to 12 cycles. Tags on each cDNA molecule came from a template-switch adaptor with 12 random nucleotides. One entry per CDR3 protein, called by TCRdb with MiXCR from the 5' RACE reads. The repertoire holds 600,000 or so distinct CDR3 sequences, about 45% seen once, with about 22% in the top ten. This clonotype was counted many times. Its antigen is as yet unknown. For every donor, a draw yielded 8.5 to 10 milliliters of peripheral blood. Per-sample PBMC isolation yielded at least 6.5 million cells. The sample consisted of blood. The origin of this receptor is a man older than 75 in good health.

CDR3 region: CASKLWRNEQFF. The CDR3 DNA reads TGTGCCAGCAAACTATGGCGAAATGAGCAGTTCTTC. V gene TRBV6-6 combines with J gene TRBJ2-1; D is unresolved. The CDR3 consists of 12 residues. V was shortened by 7 bases and J by 7 bases, with 11 bases between the two germline ends. Germline V gene lookup returns CDR1 MNHNY and CDR2 SVGAGI (reference sequence).